The sequence of this T cell receptor beta chain was determined in a study of vaccination effects on CD4 cells after COVID-19. Study overall: Each participant was given two doses of one vaccine (BNT162b2 or mRNA-1273). Study results and caveats: By a late point after vaccination, infection- and vaccine-induced clones had shrunk markedly through clonal contraction.

ViraFEST assay sequencing came after antigen-specific CD4+ T cells were expanded with viral peptide pools. Isolating CD4+ T cells followed approximately 10 days of culture. No vaccinee had earlier SARS-CoV-2 infection, and nucleocapsid antibodies were negative. Cultivation was performed at around 2 million PBMC per well with approximately 10 IU/ml IL-2 and approximately 10 ug/ml peptides added. On days 3 and 7, fresh IL-2 medium replaced half the medium. Clones were read by immunoSEQ multiplex PCR, and TCRdb kept only the in-frame ones, dropping some. Counted here are about 52,000 clones, 60% to 80% occurring once; the ten biggest clones make up less than 7.5%. As concerns this clone: The antigen remains undetermined.

Trimming took 4 bases from V and 4 from J, leaving 9 bases between them. Per germline, CDR1 KGHDR and CDR2 SFDVKD. This CDR3 contains 13 residues. This receptor was obtained from a human donor who received a COVID-19 vaccine. The genes are TRBV24-1 and TRBJ2-5; the D call may be TRBD1 or TRBD2 (5 bases each). The material was CD4+ T cells from PBMCs cultured with HCoV-OC43 spike peptides, obtained before COVID-19 vaccination. Specified subset: HCoV-OC43 spike overlapping peptide pool stimulation. The CDR3 DNA follows: TGTGCCACCAGTGAGTGGGGGAGAGAGACCCAGTACTTC. It is translated as CATSEWGRETQYF.